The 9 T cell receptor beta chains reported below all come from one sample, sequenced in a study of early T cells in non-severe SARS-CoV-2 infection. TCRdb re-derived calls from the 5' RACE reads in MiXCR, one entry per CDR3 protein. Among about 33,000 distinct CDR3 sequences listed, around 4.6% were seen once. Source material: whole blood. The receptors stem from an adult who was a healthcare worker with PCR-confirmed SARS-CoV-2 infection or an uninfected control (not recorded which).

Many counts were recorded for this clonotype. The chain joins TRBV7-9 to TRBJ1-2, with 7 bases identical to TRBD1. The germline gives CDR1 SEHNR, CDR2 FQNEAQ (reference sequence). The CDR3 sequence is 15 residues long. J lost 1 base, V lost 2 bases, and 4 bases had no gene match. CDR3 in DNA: TGTGCCAGCAGCTTAAGACAGGGTGGTAACTATGGCTACACCTTC. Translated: CASSLRQGGNYGYTF.

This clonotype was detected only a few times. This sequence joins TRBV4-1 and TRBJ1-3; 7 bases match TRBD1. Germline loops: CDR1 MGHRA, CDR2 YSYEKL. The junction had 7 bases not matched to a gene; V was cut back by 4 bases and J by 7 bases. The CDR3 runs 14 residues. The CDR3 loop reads CASSRATGSNTIYF. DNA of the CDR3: TGCGCCAGCAGCCGGGCGACAGGGAGTAACACCATATATTTT.

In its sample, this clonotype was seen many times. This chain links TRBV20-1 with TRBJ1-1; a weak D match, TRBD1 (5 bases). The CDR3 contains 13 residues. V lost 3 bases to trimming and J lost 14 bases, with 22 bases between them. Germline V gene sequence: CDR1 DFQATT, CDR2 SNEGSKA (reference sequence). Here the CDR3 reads CSASFQSFGHPFF. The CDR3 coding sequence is TGCAGTGCTAGTTTTCAATCTTTTGGACACCCATTCTTT.

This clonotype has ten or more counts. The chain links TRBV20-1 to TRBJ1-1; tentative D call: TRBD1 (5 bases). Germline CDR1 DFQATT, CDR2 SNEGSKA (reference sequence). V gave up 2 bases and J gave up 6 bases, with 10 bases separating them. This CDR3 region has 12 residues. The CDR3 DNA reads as TGCAGTGCTAGAATGGGGGGACCTGAAGCTTTCTTT. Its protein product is CSARMGGPEAFF.

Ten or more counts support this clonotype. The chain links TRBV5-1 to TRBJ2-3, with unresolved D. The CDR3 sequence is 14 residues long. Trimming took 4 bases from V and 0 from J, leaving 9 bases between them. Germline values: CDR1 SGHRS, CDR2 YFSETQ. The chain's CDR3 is CASSNTTSTDTQYF. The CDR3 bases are TGCGCCAGCAGCAATACAACTAGCACAGATACGCAGTATTTT.

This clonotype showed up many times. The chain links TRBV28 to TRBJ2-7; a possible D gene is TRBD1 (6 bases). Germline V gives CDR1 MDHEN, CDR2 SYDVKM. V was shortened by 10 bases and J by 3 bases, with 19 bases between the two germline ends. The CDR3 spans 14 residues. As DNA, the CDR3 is TGTGCCACATATCCGGGACACCGGAGCTACGAGCAGTACTTC. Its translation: CATYPGHRSYEQYF.

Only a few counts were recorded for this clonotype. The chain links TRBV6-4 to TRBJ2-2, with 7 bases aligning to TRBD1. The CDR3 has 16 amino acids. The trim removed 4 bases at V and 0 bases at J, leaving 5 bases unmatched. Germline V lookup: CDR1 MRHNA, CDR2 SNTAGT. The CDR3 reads CASSVGQGANTGELFF. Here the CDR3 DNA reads TGTGCCAGCAGTGTTGGCCAGGGGGCGAACACCGGGGAGCTGTTTTTT.

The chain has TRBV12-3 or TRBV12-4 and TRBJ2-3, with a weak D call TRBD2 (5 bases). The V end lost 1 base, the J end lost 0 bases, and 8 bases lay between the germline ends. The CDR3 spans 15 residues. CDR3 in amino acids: CASSLVLASTDTQYF. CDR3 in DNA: TGTGCCAGCAGTTTAGTGCTAGCCAGCACAGATACGCAGTATTTT.

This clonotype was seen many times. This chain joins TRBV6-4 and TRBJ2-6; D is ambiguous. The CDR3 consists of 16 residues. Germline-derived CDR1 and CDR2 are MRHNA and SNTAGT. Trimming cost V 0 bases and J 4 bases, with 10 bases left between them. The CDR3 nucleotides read TGTGCCAGCAGTGACTCCATGGGTACCGGGGCCAACGTCCTGACTTTC. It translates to CASSDSMGTGANVLTF.